One sample yielded the 19 T cell receptor beta chains listed below, sequenced in a study of blood T cell repertoires in COVID-19. Sequenced by immunoSEQ multiplex PCR; TCRdb stores in-frame clones only, minus some. Of roughly 100,000 clones detected, roughly 87% appear once; the ten largest clones hold 6.2%. Sequenced input: peripheral blood. Receptors originate from a human donor in a cohort sampled during active COVID-19.

The rearrangement joins TRBV30 to TRBJ1-2; the D gene is possibly TRBD1 (6 bases). This CDR3 region has 12 residues. Germline CDR1 is GTSNPN and CDR2 is SVGIG (reference sequence). V lost 4 bases, J lost 5 bases, and 11 bases lay in between. CDR3 DNA sequence: TGTGCCTGGAATGGCAGGGGTTATGGCTACACCTTC. Its translation: CAWNGRGYGYTF.

The chain recombines TRBV11-2 with TRBJ2-2; TRBD2 might be the D (5 bases). This CDR3 spans 18 amino acids. Trimming removed 3 bases from V and 5 bases from J, with 22 bases in between. The germline V gene has CDR1 SGHAT and CDR2 FQNNGV. The CDR3 coding sequence is TGTGCCAGCAGCTTTCCCCCCGAGGGTAGCGAAGTGACCGGGGAGCTGTTTTTT. This translates into CASSFPPEGSEVTGELFF.

The CDR3 DNA is TGTGCCAGCAAATCAGGCCAAGAGACCCAGTACTTC. Protein sequence: CASKSGQETQYF. The chain uses TRBV2 and TRBJ2-5; D not certain. This CDR3 contains 12 residues. Germline V gives CDR1 SNHLY, CDR2 FYNNEI. V was shortened by 7 bases and J by 1 base, with 7 bases between the two germline ends. Full variable domain (outside the CDR3, taken from reference TRBV2 and TRBJ2-5): EPEVTQTPSHQVTQMGQEVILRCVPISNHLYFYWYRQILGQKVEFLVSFYNNEISEKSEIFDDQFSVERPDGSNFTLKIRSTKLEDSAMYFCASKSGQETQYFGPGTRLLVL.

The chain carries TRBV2 and TRBJ2-1; the D gene is possibly TRBD2 (5 bases). V lost 7 bases and J 6 bases, leaving 13 bases between the germline ends. Germline CDR1 reads SNHLY; CDR2 reads FYNNEI. There are 13 residues in the CDR3. This chain's CDR3 is CASTRETFNEQFF. Written as DNA, the CDR3 is TGTGCCAGCACAAGGGAGACTTTCAATGAGCAGTTCTTC.

This clone was recorded once. V usage is TRBV28 and J usage is TRBJ2-7, with D possibly being TRBD2 (5 bases). V was shortened by 3 bases and J by 4 bases, with 16 bases between the two germline ends. In germline, CDR1 is MDHEN, CDR2 SYDVKM. This CDR3 has 15 residues. The CDR3 sequence: CASSLRVEGRYEQYF. The DNA for the CDR3 is TGTGCCAGCAGTTTGCGGGTAGAAGGACGGTACGAGCAGTACTTC.

The chain has TRBV7-9 and TRBJ2-5, with 15 bases identical to TRBD2. This CDR3 spans 17 amino acids. V shed 5 bases, J shed 5 bases, and the junction held 9 bases outside the gene matches. The germline CDR1 and CDR2 sequences are SEHNR and FQNEAQ (reference sequence). This CDR3 is CASSPGLAGGFWETQYF. The DNA for the CDR3 is TGTGCCAGCAGCCCAGGACTAGCGGGAGGGTTCTGGGAGACCCAGTACTTC.

This chain's CDR3 is CASSQEGPDRAYNEQFF. CDR3 in DNA: TGTGCCAGCAGCCAAGAGGGTCCGGACAGGGCCTACAATGAGCAGTTCTTC. The chain links TRBV4-2 to TRBJ2-1; 8 nucleotides line up with TRBD1. This CDR3 region has 17 residues. J was trimmed by 2 bases and V by 0 bases; bases with no gene match: 6. The germline gives CDR1 LGHNA, CDR2 YNFKEQ.

The CDR3 sequence is CARSRRDRGGNEQFF. The DNA for the CDR3 is TGTGCCAGAAGCCGCCGGGACAGGGGCGGCAATGAGCAGTTCTTC. This sequence joins TRBV5-3 and TRBJ2-1; 10 nucleotides match TRBD1. TRBV5-3 counts as an open reading frame of uncertain function. Trimming took 4 bases from V and 6 from J; bases not matched to a gene: 7. The CDR3 contains 15 residues.

This clone occurred a few times. The CDR3 spells CASSLRTDNNSPLHF. The CDR3 DNA reads as TGTGCCAGCAGCCTACGGACAGATAATAATTCACCCCTCCACTTT. The V and J genes are TRBV7-6 and TRBJ1-6; D is perhaps TRBD1 (6 bases). The CDR3 runs 15 residues. The germline V gene has CDR1 SGHVS and CDR2 FNYEAQ. Deletions cut 5 bases from V and 5 bases from J, with 13 bases between.

The sample holds one count of this clone. The chain employs TRBV11-2 and TRBJ2-3; 13 bases are shared with TRBD2. CDR1 SGHAT and CDR2 FQNNGV come from the germline V gene. Germline trimming cut 5 bases from V and 5 bases from J; bases unmatched to any gene: 10. The CDR3 runs to 17 residues. CDR3 sequence (DNA): TGTGCCAGCAGCCCATCACTAGCGGGGGGGCTCGGAGATACGCAGTATTTT. Amino acid sequence: CASSPSLAGGLGDTQYF.

The chain recombines TRBV7-3 with TRBJ2-1; 10 bases are shared with TRBD2. Germline assignment: CDR1 SGHTA and CDR2 FQGTGA. V shed 1 base and J 5 bases; nucleotides not matched to a gene: 5. This CDR3 contains 16 residues. The chain's CDR3 is CASSLNLAGVDNEQFF. The CDR3 bases are TGTGCCAGCAGCTTAAATCTAGCGGGGGTTGACAATGAGCAGTTCTTC.

The CDR3 sequence: CASSFRPGRLNYGYTF. Here the CDR3 DNA reads TGTGCCAGCAGCTTTAGACCGGGAAGGCTTAACTATGGCTACACCTTC. This chain uses TRBV5-6 with TRBJ1-2; D remains ambiguous. V was trimmed by 2 bases and J by 1 base, leaving 15 bases between them. Germline V gene lookup returns CDR1 SGHDT and CDR2 YYEEEE. This CDR3 is built from 16 residues.

As for this clone: Compared with germline, one end of the junction differs, possibly owing to a read error. The chain recombines TRBV2 with TRBJ2-2; 10 bases line up with TRBD1. The CDR3 extends over 14 amino acids. Germline assignment: CDR1 SNHLY and CDR2 FYNNEI. As DNA, the CDR3 is TGTGCCGGCAGACAGGGGGCTAGGACCGGGGAGCTGTTTTTT. This encodes CAGRQGARTGELFF.

This clone was observed a single time. The chain joins TRBV2 to TRBJ2-2; D unresolved. The CDR3 sequence is 16 residues long. Germline loops: CDR1 SNHLY, CDR2 FYNNEI. V was cut by 4 bases and J by 7 bases, with 19 bases left in between. CDR3 sequence: CASSADGLVGDGELFF. The CDR3 region has the DNA TGTGCCAGCAGTGCCGATGGGCTTGTAGGTGACGGGGAGCTGTTTTTT.

The gene calls are TRBV10-2 and TRBJ2-7, with TRBD2 matching 10 bases. V lost 4 bases, J lost 2 bases, and 17 bases stayed unmatched. Germline V CDR1 and CDR2: WSHSY, SAAADI. The CDR3 runs 19 residues. DNA of the CDR3: TGCGCCAGCAGTGTTTTCCGTACGGTTCTAGCGGGAGCCCCCTACGAGCAGTACTTC. Translation gives CASSVFRTVLAGAPYEQYF.

V is TRBV28 and J is TRBJ1-5; no definite D call. Germline CDR1 reads MDHEN; CDR2 reads SYDVKM. The CDR3 totals 11 residues. With 5 bases removed from V and 5 bases from J, the gap between germline ends came to 4 bases. As DNA, the CDR3 is TGTGCCAGCAGTCGGTATCAGCCCCAGCATTTT. Translation gives CASSRYQPQHF. Drawing the rest from reference TRBV28 and TRBJ1-5, the complete variable domain is DVKVTQSSRYLVKRTGEKVFLECVQDMDHENMFWYRQDPGLGLRLIYFSYDVKMKEKGDIPEGYSVSREKKERFSLILESASTNQTSMYLCASSRYQPQHFGDGTRLSIL.

The chain carries TRBV10-3 and TRBJ2-3; tentatively, D is TRBD1 (5 bases). Per the germline V gene, CDR1 is ENHRY and CDR2 is SYGVKD. The V and J ends lost 9 bases and 0 bases respectively, with 13 bases between them. The CDR3 loop spans 14 amino acids. CDR3 DNA sequence: TGTGCCATTTCGAGTGGGGCTAGCACAGATACGCAGTATTTT. It codes for CAISSGASTDTQYF.

The chain has TRBV30 and TRBJ2-2; 7 nucleotides agree with TRBD1. The germline gives CDR1 GTSNPN, CDR2 SVGIG (reference sequence). Germline trimming cut 1 base from V and 0 bases from J; bases unmatched to any gene: 2. There are 15 residues in the CDR3. In DNA form, the CDR3 reads TGTGCCTGGAGTGCGGGACAGCCGAACACCGGGGAGCTGTTTTTT. Its translation: CAWSAGQPNTGELFF.

This chain connects TRBV11-2 to TRBJ1-1; TRBD1 aligns across 8 bases. Germline V gene data show CDR1 as SGHAT and CDR2 as FQNNGV. This CDR3 region has 14 residues. With 7 bases clipped from V and 4 bases from J, the junction kept 8 bases outside the gene matches. This CDR3 reads CASTAGGKSTEAFF. The CDR3 DNA reads as TGTGCCAGCACCGCAGGGGGCAAGAGCACTGAAGCTTTCTTT.